This T cell receptor (beta chain) was obtained from a study of beta chain features in type 1 diabetes. With regard to this clone: Its antigen remains unidentified.

Whole-study results and caveats: When Type 1 diabetes patients were examined, their TCRB CDR3s proved moderately but significantly shorter in all four CD4+ subsets.

From germline, CDR1 is MNHNY and CDR2 SVGAGI (reference sequence). The CDR3 spans 11 residues. V lost 5 bases to trimming and J lost 6 bases, with 8 bases between them. The sequenced template was cDNA made from the entire isolated RNA. Produced via immunoSEQ multiplex PCR; TCRdb's table is partial and in-frame only. Of around 360,000 clones in the sample, 10% to 15% were seen once. The chain employs TRBV6-6 and TRBJ2-7; no reliable D call. This receptor was taken from a woman aged 18-29 years with type 1 diabetes. What was sequenced was naive CD4+ T cells from blood. CDR3 bases: TGTGCCAGCAGTGAGGTAATCGAGCAGTACTTC. This gives the protein CASSEVIEQYF.